Following are 8 T cell receptor beta chains from one sample sequenced in a study of cytomegalovirus exposure and HLA in healthy donors. PCR primers comprised 60 Vbeta and 13 Jbeta primers. Sequencing was performed with immunoSEQ multiplex PCR; in TCRdb, only in-frame clones are kept and a portion is missing. Counted here are fewer than 250,000 clones, 82% occurring once; the ten biggest clones make up about 6.4%. What was sequenced was PBMCs. The origin of the receptors is a man between 40 and 49 years old in good health and CMV-seropositive.

The chain carries TRBV5-5 and TRBJ2-2; D is undetermined. CDR1 is SGHKS, CDR2 YYEKEE, per germline (reference sequence). Trimming pared 1 base from V and 1 base from J, leaving 17 bases between. The CDR3 has 18 amino acids. CDR3 in amino acids: CASSLKTRPFLNTGELFF. The CDR3 nucleotides read TGTGCCAGCAGCTTGAAGACCAGGCCCTTCTTGAACACCGGGGAGCTGTTTTTT.

The V and J genes are TRBV7-3 and TRBJ2-1; 12 bases fit TRBD2. CDR3 length equals 15 residues. From germline, CDR1 is SGHTA and CDR2 FQGTGA. With 3 bases clipped from V and 4 bases from J, the junction kept 1 base outside the gene matches. This chain's CDR3 is CASSFTSGRYNEQFF. The CDR3 DNA sequence: TGTGCCAGCAGCTTTACTAGCGGGAGGTACAATGAGCAGTTCTTC.

V usage is TRBV12-5 and J usage is TRBJ1-2; 8 nucleotides match TRBD1. The CDR3 consists of 13 residues. Germline CDR1 and CDR2: LGHNT and FRNRAP. V shed 7 bases, J shed 4 bases, and the junction held 5 bases outside the gene matches. The CDR3 DNA sequence: TGTGCTAGTGCCGACAGGGGTTTCTATGGCTACACCTTC. Amino acids: CASADRGFYGYTF.

The chain recombines TRBV5-6 with TRBJ1-3, with D possibly matching TRBD1 (6 bases). In germline, CDR1 is SGHDT, CDR2 YYEEEE. The V end was cut by 0 bases, the J end by 0 bases, with 13 bases between. This CDR3 comprises 17 residues. The CDR3 is CASSLEGGTNSGNTIYF. For the CDR3, the DNA is TGTGCCAGCAGCTTGGAAGGTGGGACAAACTCTGGAAACACCATATATTTT.

This rearrangement joins TRBV6-1 to TRBJ2-1; maybe TRBD2 (7 bases). The CDR3 runs 15 residues. Per germline, CDR1 MNHNS and CDR2 SASEGT. V was trimmed by 6 bases and J by 5 bases, leaving 17 bases between them. CDR3 DNA: TGTGCCAGCAGGGGGGAGGGGGGAGTAAACAATGAGCAGTTCTTC. This encodes CASRGEGGVNNEQFF.

The genes are TRBV12-5 and TRBJ2-1, with TRBD2 as a possible D gene (6 bases). The V end was cut by 3 bases, the J end by 2 bases, with 8 bases between. Germline V gene lookup returns CDR1 LGHNT and CDR2 FRNRAP. CDR3 length: 14 amino acids. The CDR3 is CASGFGGTYNEQFF. The CDR3 nucleotides read TGTGCTAGTGGTTTCGGGGGTACCTACAATGAGCAGTTCTTC.

This clone was observed a single time. V and J are TRBV29-1 and TRBJ1-3; the match to TRBD1 covers 8 bases. V was pared by 1 base and J by 2 bases, with 7 bases of the junction left unmatched. Germline CDR1 SQVTM, CDR2 ANQGSEA. This CDR3 comprises 16 residues. The CDR3 DNA follows: TGCAGCGTTGAAGGGACAGGGAGGGTCACTGGAAACACCATATATTTT. Amino acid sequence: CSVEGTGRVTGNTIYF.

This clone has only one observation. The chain carries TRBV5-6 and TRBJ2-7; D unclear. This CDR3 has 15 residues. Germline-derived CDR1 and CDR2 are SGHDT and YYEEEE. The V gene lost 0 bases and the J gene lost 5 bases, with 15 bases spanning the gap. This chain's CDR3 is CASSLEVQLGHEQYF. CDR3 bases: TGTGCCAGCAGCTTGGAAGTCCAGCTTGGGCACGAGCAGTACTTC.